This T cell receptor (beta chain) was recorded in a study of T-cell reconstitution after alpha-beta-depleted transplantation in children. Overall study findings and caveats: Alpha-beta T cells about two months after transplant reportedly derived from several hundred expanded graft clones. Most T-cell counts and diversity one year after the transplant came from T cells that were newly produced. From surviving recipient T cells and thymic progenitors came the high day-60 TCRbeta diversity observed in some patients.

Unique molecular identifiers were incorporated into the prepared TCRbeta library. MiXCR was run by TCRdb on the PCR reads, yielding one entry per CDR3 protein. The sample lists hundreds of thousands of distinct CDR3 sequences; approximately 7.3% were seen once. The germline CDR1 and CDR2 sequences are LNHNV and YYDKDF (reference sequence). The CDR3 is 14 residues long. The V end lost 0 bases, the J end lost 6 bases, and 10 bases lay between the germline ends. Regarding this clonotype: The target antigen is unknown.

The chain combines TRBV15 with TRBJ2-3; D ambiguous. The sequence was obtained from a female patient aged 2-9 years who had a stem cell transplant for Fanconi anemia, so the T cells may come from the graft donor. Source: peripheral blood, taken 360 days after TCRalphabeta/CD19-depleted stem cell transplant. CDR3 sequence reads: CATSRESRRDTQYF. The DNA for the CDR3 is TGTGCCACCAGCAGAGAATCTAGAAGGGATACGCAGTATTTT. Combining the CDR3 with reference TRBV15 and TRBJ2-3 gives the whole variable domain DAMVIQNPRYQVTQFGKPVTLSCSQTLNHNVMYWYQQKSSQAPKLLFHYYDKDFNNEADTPDNFQSRRPNTSFCFLDIRSPGLGDTAMYLCATSRESRRDTQYFGPGTRLTVL.